This T cell receptor beta chain was retrieved from a study of OX40 agonist ivuxolimab in advanced cancers. Study-wide results and caveats: More expanded clones were found, on average, in CD8+ than in CD4+ T cells.

Trimming cost V 5 bases and J 2 bases, with 13 bases left between them. Germline V gives CDR1 SGHTA, CDR2 FQGNSA. The CDR3 sequence is 14 residues long. Some clones are missing from TCRdb's copy, which holds only in-frame ones; the method was immunoSEQ multiplex PCR. The table shows around 70,000 clones, with around four fifths occurring only once. As to this clone: The antigen is unknown.

The chain is built from TRBV7-2 and TRBJ2-7; a possible D gene is TRBD1 (6 bases). The specimen was CD4+ or CD8+ T cells sorted from blood, collected in a trial of the OX40 agonist ivuxolimab. This receptor was obtained from an adult with an advanced solid tumor such as melanoma, head and neck, liver or kidney cancer. In nucleotides, the CDR3 is TGTGCCAGCAGCCGCACATGGACAGCCTACGAGCAGTACTTC. This encodes CASSRTWTAYEQYF.